Each of the 15 T cell receptor beta chains below was sequenced from the same sample in a study of T-cell memory formation after mild COVID-19. One entry per CDR3 protein results from TCRdb running MiXCR on the 5' RACE reads. The sample has about 560,000 distinct CDR3 sequences, around a sixth seen once. The source material was PBMCs or a T cell subset sorted from them (not recorded which). These receptors all come from an adult woman who had mild COVID-19 (a few samples of this study predate the infection). Cell type and time point are not known.

The rearrangement joins TRBV11-2 to TRBJ1-3; D ambiguous. V lost 4 bases and J 0 bases, leaving 13 bases between the germline ends. Germline CDR1 is SGHAT and CDR2 is FQNNGV. The CDR3 covers 16 residues. The CDR3 sequence: CASSSLQASSGNTIYF. Written as DNA, the CDR3 is TGTGCCAGCAGCTCCTTGCAGGCGAGCTCTGGAAACACCATATATTTT.

V is TRBV20-1 and J is TRBJ2-7; D perhaps matches TRBD2 (6 bases). V shed 3 bases and J shed 0 bases, with 15 bases lying between them. The CDR3 contains 15 residues. Germline V gene lookup returns CDR1 DFQATT and CDR2 SNEGSKA (reference sequence). CDR3 in amino acids: CSARGRGSGSYEQYF. The CDR3 region has the DNA TGCAGTGCTAGGGGTCGGGGTAGCGGCTCCTACGAGCAGTACTTC.

This clonotype was seen a handful of times. The J gene is TRBJ1-4, the V gene TRBV12-3 or TRBV12-4; the D is unclear. V shed 4 bases and J shed 7 bases, with 13 bases lying between them. The CDR3 contains 14 residues. The CDR3 DNA reads TGTGCCAGCAGTTCCCCCTTACATGGTGAAAAACTGTTTTTT. This gives the protein CASSSPLHGEKLFF.

This clonotype was seen only once. The chain has TRBV7-9 and TRBJ2-7, with D unresolved. CDR3 length equals 14 residues. Germline-derived CDR1 and CDR2 are SEHNR and FQNEAQ (reference sequence). Trimming removed 1 base at V and 4 bases at J, with 11 bases between. The CDR3 sequence is CASSLGTKGYEQYF. The CDR3 DNA is TGTGCCAGCAGCTTAGGTACCAAGGGTTACGAGCAGTACTTC.

This clonotype has only a few counts. The chain combines TRBV7-2 with TRBJ2-1; 8 bases fit TRBD1. The CDR3 is 15 residues long. The ends lost 4 bases at V and 5 bases at J; junction bases unmatched: 7. In germline, CDR1 is SGHTA, CDR2 FQGNSA. The CDR3 region has the DNA TGTGCCAGCAGCTACGGACAGGGTCTCGACAATGAGCAGTTCTTC. It yields the protein CASSYGQGLDNEQFF.

This clonotype was recorded a few times. The chain links TRBV5-6 to TRBJ1-1, with D hard to call. Trimming stripped 0 bases from V and 0 bases from J, with 15 bases between. Germline V gives CDR1 SGHDT, CDR2 YYEEEE. The CDR3 loop spans 17 amino acids. The CDR3 region is CASSLDITLTMNTEAFF. The CDR3, as DNA: TGTGCCAGCAGCTTGGACATCACCCTAACCATGAACACTGAAGCTTTCTTT.

In its sample, this clonotype was seen a few times. The rearrangement uses TRBV2 and TRBJ2-3, with 12 bases identical to TRBD2. V lost 5 bases, J lost 1 base, and 7 bases stayed unmatched. CDR1 is SNHLY, CDR2 FYNNEI, per germline. The CDR3 spans 17 residues. The CDR3 DNA reads TGTGCCAGCAGTAAGGAAAGGACTAGCGGGGGCACAGATACGCAGTATTTT. As protein: CASSKERTSGGTDTQYF.

This clonotype has more than one count but fewer than ten. The chain couples TRBV30 to TRBJ1-1, with D unresolved. Germline loops: CDR1 GTSNPN, CDR2 SVGIG (reference sequence). CDR3 length: 11 amino acids. Trimming removed 1 base from V and 7 bases from J, with 7 bases in between. The CDR3 DNA sequence: TGTGCCTGGAGTGCCGCCAGTGAAGCTTTCTTT. The encoded protein is CAWSAASEAFF.

In its sample, this clonotype was seen a few times. The J gene is TRBJ1-6, the V gene TRBV30; 8 bases fit TRBD1. This CDR3 region has 13 residues. Per the germline V gene, CDR1 is GTSNPN and CDR2 is SVGIG (reference sequence). With 7 bases clipped from V and 4 bases from J, the junction kept 3 bases outside the gene matches. CDR3 DNA: TGTGCCTCACAGGGGGTGTATAATTCACCCCTCCACTTT. It is translated as CASQGVYNSPLHF.

This sequence joins TRBV6-2 or TRBV6-3 and TRBJ2-7; TRBD2 agrees at 8 bases. CDR3 length: 15 residues. Losses at the gene ends were 0 bases for V and 3 bases for J; bases not matched to a gene: 4. Germline assignment: CDR1 MNHEY and CDR2 SVGEGT. The CDR3 bases are TGTGCCAGCAGTTACTCAGGCGGGGGGTACTACGAGCAGTACTTC. This translates into CASSYSGGGYYEQYF.

This clonotype was detected a few times. This chain joins TRBV19 and TRBJ2-7, with D tentatively TRBD1 (6 bases). CDR1 is LNHDA, CDR2 SQIVND, per germline (reference sequence). The V gene lost 2 bases and the J gene lost 1 base, with 9 bases spanning the gap. The CDR3 is 14 residues long. The chain's CDR3 is CASSIMDSSYEQYF. The DNA of the CDR3 is TGTGCCAGTAGTATAATGGACAGTTCCTACGAGCAGTACTTC.

This chain uses TRBV6-2 or TRBV6-3 with TRBJ2-2; 8 bases agree with TRBD2. The CDR3 is 16 residues long. Per the germline V gene, CDR1 is MNHEY and CDR2 is SVGEGT. J lost 5 bases, V lost 5 bases, and 10 bases had no gene match. CDR3 coding DNA: TGTGCCAGCAGTAAACCGGGACTAGTAGGGACCGGGGAGCTGTTTTTT. Protein product: CASSKPGLVGTGELFF.

This CDR3 reads CASSYRDFSVDTQYF. The CDR3 nucleotides are TGTGCCAGCAGTTACCGCGATTTCTCCGTAGATACGCAGTATTTT. The genes are TRBV6-2 or TRBV6-3 and TRBJ2-3; D not resolved. Germline loops: CDR1 MNHEY, CDR2 SVGEGT. The CDR3 spans 15 residues. V lost 2 bases and J lost 5, with 14 bases in between.

The chain joins TRBV7-9 to TRBJ2-7; TRBD2 matches 11 bases. Germline V lookup: CDR1 SEHNR, CDR2 FQNEAQ (reference sequence). The CDR3 is 14 residues long. J gave up 6 bases and V 5 bases, and 6 bases lay outside the gene matches. DNA for the CDR3: TGTGCCAGCAGCGGCGGACTAGCGGGCCTCGAGCAGTACTTC. Its translation is CASSGGLAGLEQYF. The whole variable domain, remainder taken from reference TRBV7-9 and TRBJ2-7, is DTGVSQNPRHKITKRGQNVTFRCDPISEHNRLYWYRQTLGQGPEFLTYFQNEAQLEKSRLLSDRFSAERPKGSFSTLEIQRTEQGDSAMYLCASSGGLAGLEQYFGPGTRLTVT.

This clonotype was picked up many times. This rearrangement joins TRBV12-3 or TRBV12-4 to TRBJ1-2, with 8 positions matching TRBD1. V lost 5 bases and J lost 5; bases outside the gene matches: 4. The CDR3 is 13 residues long. CDR3 in amino acids: CASSTGGGYGYTF. In DNA form, the CDR3 reads TGTGCCAGCAGTACAGGGGGAGGATATGGCTACACCTTC.